The 23 T cell receptor beta chains below were found in one sample sequenced in a study of neurological immune-mediated disorders. TCRdb called the 5' RACE reads again in MiXCR, with one record for every CDR3 protein. Here the sample spans around 30,000 distinct CDR3 sequences, about 3.8% being singletons. The sequencing sample was made of CD4+ T cells from blood. Receptors were obtained from a woman aged 35 to 49 in good health.

This clonotype showed up many times. The chain carries TRBV7-6 and TRBJ1-1, with D possibly TRBD1 on 5 matching bases. This CDR3 has 13 residues. Per the germline V gene, CDR1 is SGHVS and CDR2 is FNYEAQ. V was shortened by 2 bases and J by 1 base, with 5 bases between the two germline ends. DNA of the CDR3: TGTGCCAGCAGCTTAAGGGGGAACACTGAAGCTTTCTTT. Amino acid sequence: CASSLRGNTEAFF.

This clonotype was counted ten times or more. A read error may be the cause here, since a much bigger clone is one base away. The chain recombines TRBV6-4 with TRBJ1-2; D is ambiguous. Germline values: CDR1 MRHNA, CDR2 SNTAGT. This CDR3 spans 15 amino acids. CDR3 coding DNA: TGTGTCAGCAGCCTCCGGGGAGGAACCTACTATGGCTACACCTTC. Amino acids: CVSSLRGGTYYGYTF.

This clonotype was seen ten or more times. The CDR3 nucleotides are TGCGCCAGCAGTGTGGCAGGGGGACTGCTAGCCAAAAACATTCAGTACTTC. Translated, it gives CASSVAGGLLAKNIQYF. The chain joins TRBV10-2 to TRBJ2-4; TRBD1 is a possible D gene (7 bases). Trimming removed 4 bases from V and 0 bases from J, with 16 bases in between. Looked up from germline, CDR1 is WSHSY and CDR2 is SAAADI. There are 17 residues in the CDR3.

This clonotype appeared many times. This chain uses TRBV3-1 with TRBJ1-4, with D maybe TRBD1 (5 bases). Looked up from germline, CDR1 is LGHDT and CDR2 is YNNKEL (reference sequence). This CDR3 is built from 16 residues. The germline V and J ends were trimmed by 1 base and 4 bases, with 13 bases remaining between them. The DNA for the CDR3 is TGTGCCAGCAGCCAAGGGGAGGGGACCCTTAATGAAAAACTGTTTTTT. It yields the protein CASSQGEGTLNEKLFF.

This clonotype was recorded many times. The rearrangement uses TRBV18 and TRBJ2-7; D gene unclear. From germline, CDR1 is KGHSH and CDR2 LQKENI. Trimming took 3 bases from V and 3 from J, leaving 9 bases between them. The CDR3 runs to 13 residues. The CDR3 DNA is TGTGCCAGCTCACCCGCGCAGAACTACGAGCAGTACTTC. Translating it yields CASSPAQNYEQYF.

This clonotype was seen repeatedly, ten times or more. The V call is TRBV27, the J call TRBJ2-7; 9 bases line up with TRBD1. This CDR3 has 16 amino acids. The V segment lost 6 bases and the J segment 0 bases; nucleotides outside the gene matches: 9. Germline CDR1 and CDR2: MNHEY and SMNVEV (reference sequence). The chain's CDR3 is CASSPIGTGISYEQYF. The CDR3 region has the DNA TGTGCCAGCAGCCCGATAGGGACAGGGATCTCCTACGAGCAGTACTTC.

This clonotype was counted many times. The rearrangement joins TRBV5-6 to TRBJ2-1; maybe TRBD2 (7 bases). Trimming cost V 1 base and J 7 bases, with 15 bases left between them. Per the germline V gene, CDR1 is SGHDT and CDR2 is YYEEEE. The CDR3 loop spans 15 amino acids. CDR3 DNA: TGTGCCAGCAGCTTGCGAGGGGGGGCCGAGAATGAGCAGTTCTTC. It yields the protein CASSLRGGAENEQFF.

The table lists this clonotype with many counts. This chain links TRBV5-1 with TRBJ2-2; no clear D. CDR3 length: 14 amino acids. The germline V gene has CDR1 SGHRS and CDR2 YFSETQ. V was shortened by 5 bases and J by 6 bases, with 14 bases between the two germline ends. The CDR3 nucleotides are TGCGCCAGCAGGGATGGGGTCTGGTCCGGGGAGCTGTTTTTT. This codes for CASRDGVWSGELFF.

This clonotype was counted at least ten times. The rearrangement uses TRBV5-1 and TRBJ2-7; D is unresolved. Trimming left V 0 bases short and J 6 bases short, with 16 bases between. CDR3 length: 15 residues. The germline CDR1 and CDR2 sequences are SGHRS and YFSETQ. The CDR3 protein is CASSLEDLGSTEQYF. CDR3 bases: TGCGCCAGCAGCTTGGAAGATTTAGGTTCTACCGAGCAGTACTTC.

This clonotype was detected ten times or more. V gene TRBV20-1 combines with J gene TRBJ2-1; D may be TRBD2 (6 bases). CDR3 size: 12 residues. The germline gives CDR1 DFQATT, CDR2 SNEGSKA (reference sequence). The ends were cut back, 1 base at V and 6 bases at J, with 7 bases in the middle. This CDR3 is CSARAGGNEQFF. CDR3 nucleotide sequence: TGCAGTGCTAGAGCCGGGGGCAATGAGCAGTTCTTC.

This clonotype showed up many times. The chain links TRBV5-1 to TRBJ2-7, with D perhaps matching TRBD2 (7 bases). CDR3 length equals 14 residues. Per germline, CDR1 SGHRS and CDR2 YFSETQ. Trimming left V 4 bases short and J 4 bases short, with 15 bases between. The CDR3 sequence: CASSVRGGGYEQYF. The CDR3 DNA is TGCGCCAGCAGCGTTCGGGGAGGGGGGTACGAGCAGTACTTC.

This clonotype has a count of ten or more. The chain links TRBV6-6 to TRBJ2-7; possibly TRBD2 for D (5 bases). This CDR3 spans 14 amino acids. V gave up 1 base and J gave up 4 bases, with 11 bases separating them. Germline values: CDR1 MNHNY, CDR2 SVGAGI (reference sequence). For the CDR3, the DNA is TGTGCCAGCAGTTACTTCGGAGGTTCTTACGAGCAGTACTTC. Encoded protein: CASSYFGGSYEQYF.

In its sample, this clonotype was seen many times. The chain has TRBV15 and TRBJ1-2; D possibly corresponds to TRBD1 (5 bases). The length of the CDR3 is 15 residues. V was trimmed by 0 bases and J by 4 bases, leaving 12 bases between them. From germline, CDR1 is LNHNV and CDR2 YYDKDF (reference sequence). The CDR3 sequence is CATSRERGGSYGYTF. CDR3 sequence (DNA): TGTGCCACCAGCAGAGAGCGGGGGGGTTCCTATGGCTACACCTTC.

This clonotype was seen repeatedly, ten times or more. The chain carries TRBV5-1 and TRBJ1-2; D gene unclear. Germline loops: CDR1 SGHRS, CDR2 YFSETQ. This CDR3 has 14 residues. V gave up 7 bases and J gave up 0 bases, with 13 bases separating them. The CDR3 nucleotides read TGCGCCAGCGGGTCTGACACCGCTAACTATGGCTACACCTTC. Translating it yields CASGSDTANYGYTF.

In the case of this clonotype: This clone may be a read error of a much larger clone one base away. The CDR3 nucleotides are TGTGCCAGCAGTCAAGCGAGAGATGCAAAGACCCAGTACTTC. It translates to CASSQARDAKTQYF. The J gene is TRBJ2-5, the V gene TRBV12-3 or TRBV12-4; the D is unclear. The CDR3 extends over 14 amino acids. With 5 bases removed from V and 6 bases from J, the gap between germline ends came to 16 bases.

The table lists this clonotype with many counts. The V call is TRBV20-1, the J call TRBJ1-5, with D possibly TRBD1 on 5 matching bases. This CDR3 is 14 amino acids long. V lost 5 bases and J 3 bases, leaving 14 bases between the germline ends. Germline loops: CDR1 DFQATT, CDR2 SNEGSKA (reference sequence). The CDR3 loop reads CSALAGGDNQPQHF. CDR3 in DNA: TGCAGTGCTTTAGCGGGAGGGGACAATCAGCCCCAGCATTTT.

This clonotype is medium-sized. The chain carries TRBV29-1 and TRBJ1-3, with TRBD1 as a possible D gene (6 bases). This CDR3 region has 13 residues. V lost 5 bases and J lost 0, with 8 bases in between. CDR1 and CDR2 from the germline V gene are SQVTM and ANQGSEA. The CDR3: CSVQGNSGNTIYF. CDR3 DNA: TGCAGCGTTCAGGGGAACTCTGGAAACACCATATATTTT.

This clonotype was observed at least ten times. V and J are TRBV5-1 and TRBJ1-1; no reliable D call. Germline V gene sequence: CDR1 SGHRS, CDR2 YFSETQ. Between the trimmed V and J ends, which lost 0 bases and 4 bases, there was a span of 4 bases. CDR3 length: 12 amino acids. The chain's CDR3 is CASSLVPTEAFF. In DNA, the CDR3 is TGCGCCAGCAGCTTGGTGCCCACTGAAGCTTTCTTT.

Ten or more counts support this clonotype. The V and J genes are TRBV2 and TRBJ2-2; the match to TRBD1 covers 9 bases. With 6 bases clipped from V and 4 bases from J, the junction kept 9 bases outside the gene matches. The CDR3 covers 16 residues. Per germline, CDR1 SNHLY and CDR2 FYNNEI. The CDR3 here is CASRTHRGLSTGELFF. DNA for the CDR3: TGTGCCAGCAGGACCCACAGGGGGCTTTCCACCGGGGAGCTGTTTTTT.

Ten or more counts support this clonotype. The chain joins TRBV14 to TRBJ2-3; TRBD2 agrees at 11 bases. The CDR3 totals 18 residues. Germline V gene data show CDR1 as SGHDN and CDR2 as FVKESK. V lost 0 bases, J lost 2 bases, and 7 bases stayed unmatched. The chain's CDR3 is CASSQDFTSGSHTDTQYF. DNA for the CDR3: TGTGCCAGCAGCCAAGATTTTACTAGCGGGAGCCACACAGATACGCAGTATTTT.

This clonotype turned up a few times. A much larger clone lies a single base off, so this may be a read error. The chain links TRBV11-3 to TRBJ2-3, with TRBD1 matching over 9 bases. Germline CDR1 SGHNT, CDR2 YENEEA. The CDR3 is 14 residues long. CDR3 in amino acids: CVSSLGTGSVTQYF. For the CDR3, the DNA is TGTGTCAGCAGCTTGGGGACAGGGTCAGTTACGCAGTATTTT.

This clonotype was observed at least ten times. The chain uses TRBV9 and TRBJ2-1, with 8 bases that match TRBD2. This CDR3 has 15 amino acids. Germline CDR1 reads SGDLS; CDR2 reads YYNGEE. Germline trimming cut 3 bases from V and 0 bases from J; bases unmatched to any gene: 2. In nucleotides, the CDR3 is TGTGCCAGCAGCGAGGCGGGGGGCTCCTACAATGAGCAGTTCTTC. Residues: CASSEAGGSYNEQFF.

This clonotype was detected ten times or more. The genes are TRBV3-1 and TRBJ2-7; D uncertain. Germline V gene lookup returns CDR1 LGHDT and CDR2 YNNKEL (reference sequence). The CDR3 is made up of 11 amino acids. V was clipped by 8 bases and J by 6 bases, with 11 bases between them. CDR3 region: CASALLGEQYF. CDR3 DNA: TGTGCCAGCGCACTACTGGGCGAGCAGTACTTC.